This T cell receptor beta chain originates from a study of blood T cell repertoires in COVID-19. The CDR3 totals 13 residues. Germline V gene sequence: CDR1 LGHDT, CDR2 YNNKEL (reference sequence). The V segment lost 0 bases and the J segment 15 bases; nucleotides outside the gene matches: 7. Profiling relied on immunoSEQ multiplex PCR, and the TCRdb table lists in-frame clones only, not all of them. The sample comprises a few hundred thousand clones, around 86% of which are singletons, and about 0.94% rests with the top ten. The TCR was taken from a woman aged 40 to 55 who had recovered from COVID-19. The chain is built from TRBV3-1 (or the pseudogene TRBV3-2) and TRBJ2-1; 8 nucleotides match TRBD1. Sequenced material: peripheral blood. CDR3 loop: CASSQDRTGGGFF. In DNA form, the CDR3 reads TGTGCCAGCAGCCAAGACCGAACAGGGGGAGGGTTCTTC.